These 6 T cell receptor beta chains came from one sample sequenced in a study of TIL therapy for anti-PD-1-resistant metastatic lung cancer (dated by TCRdb to about 2021). The sample's time point label, in plain terms: pre-treatment sample, taken before nivolumab and TIL therapy. TCR beta CDR3 regions were amplified from genomic DNA by bias-controlled multiplex PCR with the immunoSEQ v3 hsTCRB kit. As stored in TCRdb, this immuneACCESS dataset retains in-frame rearrangements with V and J assigned. A fraction of the clones does not appear; measured against another copy, unresolved V genes explain less than half of the discrepancy, and the remainder lacks a known reason. The table for this sample lists roughly 54,000 clones; roughly 84% of them were counted only once. The ten biggest clones cover approximately 2.4% of the sample. Here the sequenced sample was blood, taken at baseline. All receptors come from a person between 25 and 79 years old with non-small cell lung cancer.

In its sample, this clone was seen once. The gene calls are TRBV23-1 and TRBJ1-5, with D possibly being TRBD1 (5 bases). TRBV23-1 is treated as an ORF (open reading frame) with a function not yet certain. The ends were cut back, 0 bases at V and 9 bases at J, with 21 bases in the middle. The CDR3 spans 17 residues. In nucleotides, the CDR3 is TGCGCCAGCAGTCAATCGTTGGGGGTACTGATCGGAGGGCCCCAGCATTTT. The encoded protein is CASSQSLGVLIGGPQHF.

The chain is built from TRBV7-8 and TRBJ2-1, with 7 positions matching TRBD2. The germline V gene has CDR1 SGHVS and CDR2 FQNEAQ. The ends lost 3 bases at V and 2 bases at J; junction bases unmatched: 10. This CDR3 is built from 17 residues. The DNA for the CDR3 is TGTGCCAGCAGCTTGAGGGGCGGGGGTAGTCCCTACAATGAGCAGTTCTTC. It is translated as CASSLRGGGSPYNEQFF.

The chain carries TRBV27 and TRBJ2-3; D gene uncertain. Trimming cost V 1 base and J 3 bases, with 5 bases left between them. Germline V gene data show CDR1 as MNHEY and CDR2 as SMNVEV (reference sequence). The CDR3 is made up of 13 amino acids. The CDR3 DNA sequence: TGTGCCAGCAGTTTATGGCAGACAGATACGCAGTATTTT. Protein: CASSLWQTDTQYF.

This chain connects TRBV19 to TRBJ2-1; perhaps TRBD1 as D (6 bases). CDR3 size: 14 residues. V lost 3 bases and J 4 bases, leaving 10 bases between the germline ends. Germline-derived CDR1 and CDR2 are LNHDA and SQIVND (reference sequence). The CDR3 loop reads CASSMRDTYNEQFF. The CDR3 region has the DNA TGTGCCAGTAGTATGAGGGACACATACAATGAGCAGTTCTTC.

This chain joins TRBV19 and TRBJ1-1; D remains ambiguous. The CDR3 spans 13 residues. CDR1 and CDR2 from the germline V gene are LNHDA and SQIVND (reference sequence). Deletions cut 5 bases from V and 0 bases from J, with 7 bases between. CDR3 loop: CASSSQMNTEAFF. The CDR3 bases are TGTGCCAGTAGTTCACAGATGAACACTGAAGCTTTCTTT.

The genes are TRBV3-1 (or the pseudogene TRBV3-2) and TRBJ2-4, with TRBD2 as a possible D gene (6 bases). The length of the CDR3 is 15 residues. Deletions cut 7 bases from V and 1 base from J, with 14 bases between. The germline gives CDR1 LGHDT, CDR2 YNNKEL (reference sequence). The CDR3 coding sequence is TGTGCCAGCACCACAAAGGCGGGGGCCAAAAACATTCAGTACTTC. Translation gives CASTTKAGAKNIQYF.